The source of this T cell receptor (beta chain) is a study of T cell repertoires in cytomegalovirus infection. Overall study: Indicated by public TCR beta signatures were CMV infection and matching HLA type. Overall study results and limits: Clonotypes of TCR beta that were HLA-C-restricted and CMV-specific dominated the ex vivo response.

One entry per CDR3 protein results from TCRdb running MiXCR on the reads. Of 130,000 or so distinct CDR3 sequences listed, about 6.5% are singletons. A remark on this clonotype: What it binds is unknown.

Germline CDR1 SGHRS, CDR2 YFSETQ. V was shortened by 3 bases and J by 3 bases, with 12 bases between the two germline ends. This CDR3 has 14 residues. The chain carries TRBV5-1 and TRBJ1-1, with D maybe TRBD1 (6 bases). The clonotype was recovered from a human donor in good health (CMV status not recorded). Some clones in this sample may be carry-over from other donors' samples. Sequencing was done on a sample of PBMCs. The CDR3 loop is CASSSEGGYTEAFF. The CDR3 DNA reads as TGCGCCAGCAGCTCGGAGGGGGGCTACACTGAAGCTTTCTTT. The full variable domain, rest sourced from reference TRBV5-1 and TRBJ1-1, is KAGVTQTPRYLIKTRGQQVTLSCSPISGHRSVSWYQQTPGQGLQFLFEYFSETQRNKGNFPGRFSGRQFSNSRSEMNVSTLELGDSALYLCASSSEGGYTEAFFGQGTRLTVV.